This record concerns one T cell receptor (beta chain) sequence. These data belong to a study of cytomegalovirus exposure and HLA in healthy donors. V shed 5 bases and J 2 bases; nucleotides not matched to a gene: 9. Germline V CDR1 and CDR2: MGHDK, SYGVNS. The CDR3 has 16 residues. 13 Jbeta primers and 60 Vbeta primers were used for the PCR. TCRdb's copy holds only in-frame clones and misses some; the assay was immunoSEQ multiplex PCR. The data hold fewer than 200,000 clones, with around 82% observed a single time. Sequencing was performed on PBMCs. This chain links TRBV25-1 with TRBJ1-2; 9 bases are shared with TRBD1. The TCR was taken from a male donor in good health and CMV-seronegative. The CDR3 DNA sequence: TGTGCCAGCAGTCAAGACAGGGGGTATACAAACTATGGCTACACCTTC. It encodes CASSQDRGYTNYGYTF.